The present entry profiles one T cell receptor beta chain with its context. Assay used: immunoSEQ multiplex PCR; TCRdb lists only in-frame clones, some missing. The sample contains approximately 1,500,000 clones, around 97% of which appear only once. The sample comes from a study of shared clonotypes between healthy human individuals. Donors were healthy HIV-negative adults without recently reported acute infections or vaccinations. The sequence came from a man aged 25 to 40 in good health. The sample consisted of naive CD4+ T cells sorted from blood. The subset here: CD45RA+ positively selected.

CDR3 DNA sequence: TGTGCCAGTAGTATCACTAGCGTCCCTTACAATGAGCAGTTCTTC. It codes for CASSITSVPYNEQFF. This rearrangement joins TRBV19 to TRBJ2-1; 7 bases are shared with TRBD2. V dropped 3 bases and J dropped 4; count of bases not matched to a gene: 6. This CDR3 comprises 15 residues. CDR1 and CDR2 (germline): LNHDA, SQIVND (reference sequence).